The next 17 T cell receptor beta chains were all read from a single sample in a study of graft-versus-host responses after intestinal transplantation. Only in-frame clones appear in the TCRdb table, and some are missing; sequencing was by immunoSEQ multiplex PCR. The table includes approximately 14,000 clones, around 38% detected once. Specimen: alloreactive CD4+ T cells from a mixed lymphocyte reaction culture, collected before intestinal transplant. The subset was: CFSE-low proliferating T cells sorted from roughly 6-day pre-transplant mixed lymphocyte reaction (GvH or HvG direction). The receptors were sampled from a human patient who received an intestinal transplant.

This clone was seen more than once but under ten times. The chain links TRBV5-1 to TRBJ2-7; a weak D match, TRBD1 (5 bases). Trimming took 0 bases from V and 1 from J, leaving 11 bases between them. Germline CDR1 reads SGHRS; CDR2 reads YFSETQ. CDR3 length: 15 amino acids. This CDR3 reads CASSLGYGQSYEQYF. The CDR3 region has the DNA TGCGCCAGCAGCTTGGGTTACGGACAATCCTACGAGCAGTACTTC. The variable domain in full, with the rest retrieved from reference TRBV5-1 and TRBJ2-7, is KAGVTQTPRYLIKTRGQQVTLSCSPISGHRSVSWYQQTPGQGLQFLFEYFSETQRNKGNFPGRFSGRQFSNSRSEMNVSTLELGDSALYLCASSLGYGQSYEQYFGPGTRLTVT.

The V call is TRBV5-6, the J call TRBJ2-7, with TRBD1 identical over 8 bases. The germline V gene has CDR1 SGHDT and CDR2 YYEEEE. V shed 2 bases and J 9 bases; nucleotides not matched to a gene: 10. There are 14 residues in the CDR3. CDR3 nucleotides: TGTGCCAGCAGCTTCAGGACAGGGCCCATCTCGCAGTACTTC. Protein product: CASSFRTGPISQYF.

This chain connects TRBV6-5 to TRBJ2-3; D gene unclear. CDR1 and CDR2 (germline): MNHEY, SVGAGI. V shed 5 bases and J shed 5 bases, with 8 bases lying between them. This CDR3 region has 12 residues. The CDR3, as DNA: TGTGCCAGCAGTCGGGTCGGAGATACGCAGTATTTT. It yields the protein CASSRVGDTQYF.

This chain links TRBV7-2 with TRBJ2-5; TRBD2 aligns across 16 bases. Germline V lookup: CDR1 SGHTA, CDR2 FQGNSA. The junction had 2 bases not matched to a gene; V was cut back by 2 bases and J by 5 bases. This CDR3 has 16 residues. CDR3 amino acids: CASSLMGLAGGETQYF. The CDR3 coding sequence is TGTGCCAGCAGCTTAATGGGACTAGCGGGGGGGGAGACCCAGTACTTC.

This clone has more than one count but fewer than ten. The J gene is TRBJ1-5, the V gene TRBV15, with D possibly TRBD1 on 5 matching bases. The germline V gene has CDR1 LNHNV and CDR2 YYDKDF (reference sequence). The CDR3 length is 19 residues. V was cut by 0 bases and J by 6 bases, with 24 bases left in between. The CDR3 region is CATSRDLRQRTGKVQPQHF. In DNA form, the CDR3 reads TGTGCCACCAGCAGAGATCTTCGACAGCGTACTGGGAAAGTTCAGCCCCAGCATTTT.

The J gene is TRBJ2-7, the V gene TRBV6-1, with 7 positions matching TRBD1. V lost 3 bases to trimming and J lost 4 bases; unmatched junction nucleotides: 12. Germline values: CDR1 MNHNS, CDR2 SASEGT. CDR3 length equals 16 residues. The CDR3 is CASSEPRTGGSYEQYF. The CDR3 DNA is TGTGCCAGCAGTGAGCCTCGGACAGGTGGAAGTTACGAGCAGTACTTC.

The chain is built from TRBV4-3 and TRBJ2-7; TRBD2 matches 11 bases. V shed 1 base and J 2 bases; nucleotides not matched to a gene: 1. The germline gives CDR1 LGHNA, CDR2 YSLEER. The CDR3 runs 15 residues. The CDR3 coding sequence is TGCGCCAGCAGCCAAGTACTAGCGGGAGCCTACGAGCAGTACTTC. It yields the protein CASSQVLAGAYEQYF.

In DNA form, the CDR3 reads TGTGCCAGCAGTAGCCTCGGGGCGGGGGGAGCAGATACGCAGTATTTT. Translation: CASSSLGAGGADTQYF. This sequence joins TRBV7-2 and TRBJ2-3; TRBD2 agrees at 8 bases. The length of the CDR3 is 16 residues. Trimming took 6 bases from V and 4 from J; bases not matched to a gene: 12. The germline V gene encodes CDR1 SGHTA and CDR2 FQGNSA.

CDR3 region: CASSYSSGTGDEKLFF. CDR3 nucleotides: TGTGCCAGCAGTTACTCGAGTGGGACAGGGGATGAAAAACTGTTTTTT. The V gene is TRBV6-5, the J gene TRBJ1-4; 10 bases agree with TRBD1. CDR3 length: 16 residues. The V gene end was trimmed by 0 bases and the J gene end by 6 bases; junction bases not matched to a gene: 4. CDR1 MNHEY and CDR2 SVGAGI come from the germline V gene.

This clone appeared a few times. The chain employs TRBV4-3 and TRBJ2-1; 8 bases match TRBD1. Germline trimming cut 1 base from V and 4 bases from J; bases unmatched to any gene: 6. Germline loops: CDR1 LGHNA, CDR2 YSLEER. CDR3 size: 16 residues. CDR3 sequence (DNA): TGCGCCAGCAGCCAAGGAACAGGGGGGCTTTACAATGAGCAGTTCTTC. Translating gives CASSQGTGGLYNEQFF.

The rearrangement uses TRBV7-9 and TRBJ1-5, with TRBD1 identical over 9 bases. The CDR3 covers 18 residues. J was trimmed by 0 bases and V by 3 bases; bases with no gene match: 9. Per germline, CDR1 SEHNR and CDR2 FQNEAQ (reference sequence). CDR3 sequence (DNA): TGTGCCAGCAGCTTCGAGGGACAGGGAGTCTATAGCAATCAGCCCCAGCATTTT. Encoded protein: CASSFEGQGVYSNQPQHF.

This clone was detected only a few times. The rearrangement links TRBV21-1 to TRBJ1-2; the D call of TRBD1 is as the table states it, not checked on the DNA. TRBV21-1 is a documented pseudogene. This CDR3 contains 14 residues. Here the CDR3 reads CASSEHRACYGYTF. CDR3 sequence (DNA): TGTGCCAGCAGCGAACACAGGGCTTGCTATGGCTACACCTTC.

Only a few counts were recorded for this clone. The chain uses TRBV5-1 and TRBJ2-2, with 10 bases aligning to TRBD2. Germline CDR1 reads SGHRS; CDR2 reads YFSETQ. The CDR3 is 16 residues long. V was clipped by 3 bases and J by 8 bases; unmatched bases: 10. This chain's CDR3 is CASSSLAGAPQGELFF. CDR3 bases: TGCGCCAGCAGCTCTCTAGCGGGGGCCCCCCAAGGGGAGCTGTTTTTT.

The V call is TRBV4-3, the J call TRBJ1-3; TRBD1 is a possible D gene (6 bases). The CDR3 loop spans 17 amino acids. CDR1 LGHNA and CDR2 YSLEER come from the germline V gene. Trimming shortened V by 3 bases and J by 4 bases, and 19 bases separated the two germline ends. CDR3 protein: CASSHSMDSVSGNTIYF. In DNA form, the CDR3 reads TGCGCCAGCAGCCACAGCATGGACAGCGTGTCCGGAAACACCATATATTTT.

The chain couples TRBV11-2 to TRBJ1-1, with unresolved D. V was trimmed by 3 bases and J by 1 base, leaving 6 bases between them. CDR3 length equals 13 residues. CDR1 is SGHAT, CDR2 FQNNGV, per germline. The CDR3 sequence: CASSFGRNTEAFF. DNA of the CDR3: TGTGCCAGCAGCTTCGGGAGGAACACTGAAGCTTTCTTT.

The genes are TRBV6-6 and TRBJ1-2; tentatively, D is TRBD1 (6 bases). The V and J ends lost 5 bases and 8 bases respectively, with 18 bases between them. The CDR3 has 14 amino acids. Germline assignment: CDR1 MNHNY and CDR2 SVGAGI (reference sequence). The CDR3 loop is CASSAQGSTRGYTF. As DNA, the CDR3 is TGTGCCAGCAGTGCCCAGGGGTCTACGCGGGGCTACACCTTC.

The V call is TRBV11-2, the J call TRBJ1-1, with a weak D call TRBD1 (6 bases). The germline CDR1 and CDR2 sequences are SGHAT and FQNNGV. The CDR3 runs 14 residues. Trimming took off 4 bases at V and 2 bases at J, with 11 bases between the two ends. The CDR3 region is CASSSGTTNTEAFF. CDR3 sequence (DNA): TGTGCCAGCAGCTCCGGGACAACAAACACTGAAGCTTTCTTT. Together with reference TRBV11-2 and TRBJ1-1, the CDR3 gives the full variable domain: EAGVAQSPRYKIIEKRQSVAFWCNPISGHATLYWYQQILGQGPKLLIQFQNNGVVDDSQLPKDRFSAERLKGVDSTLKIQPAKLEDSAVYLCASSSGTTNTEAFFGQGTRLTVV.